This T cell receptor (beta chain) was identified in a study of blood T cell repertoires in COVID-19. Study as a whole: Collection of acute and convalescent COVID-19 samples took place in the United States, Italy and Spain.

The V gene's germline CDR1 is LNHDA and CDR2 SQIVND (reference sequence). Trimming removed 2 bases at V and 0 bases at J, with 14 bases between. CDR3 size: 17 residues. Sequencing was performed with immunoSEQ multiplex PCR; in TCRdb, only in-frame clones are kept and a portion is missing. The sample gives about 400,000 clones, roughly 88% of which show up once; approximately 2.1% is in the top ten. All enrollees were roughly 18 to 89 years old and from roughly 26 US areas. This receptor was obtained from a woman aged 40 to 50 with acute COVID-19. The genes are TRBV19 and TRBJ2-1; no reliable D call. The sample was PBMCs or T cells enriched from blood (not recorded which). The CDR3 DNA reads TGTGCCAGTAGTATAATATCAGGTAAAAGCTCCTACAATGAGCAGTTCTTC. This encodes CASSIISGKSSYNEQFF.